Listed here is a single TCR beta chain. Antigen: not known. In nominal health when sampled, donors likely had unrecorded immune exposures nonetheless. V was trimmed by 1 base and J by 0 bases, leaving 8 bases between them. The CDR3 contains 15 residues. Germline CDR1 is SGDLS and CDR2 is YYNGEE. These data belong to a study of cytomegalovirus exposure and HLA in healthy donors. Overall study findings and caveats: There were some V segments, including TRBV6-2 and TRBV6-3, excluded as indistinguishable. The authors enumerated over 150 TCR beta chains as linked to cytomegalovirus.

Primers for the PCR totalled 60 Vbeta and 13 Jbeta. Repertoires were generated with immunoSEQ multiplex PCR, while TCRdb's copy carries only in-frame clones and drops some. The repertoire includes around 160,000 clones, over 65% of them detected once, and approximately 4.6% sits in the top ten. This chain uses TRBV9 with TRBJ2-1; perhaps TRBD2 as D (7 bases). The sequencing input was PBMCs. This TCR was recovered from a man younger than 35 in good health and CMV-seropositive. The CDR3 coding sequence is TGTGCCAGCAGCGTAAGGGGGGGCTCCTACAATGAGCAGTTCTTC. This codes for CASSVRGGSYNEQFF.